The TCR beta chain described here comes from a study of patients and donors after allogeneic stem cell transplantation. This clonotype was observed a few times. Germline CDR1 reads DFQATT; CDR2 reads SNEGSKA (reference sequence). The CDR3 totals 16 residues. The ends were cut back, 0 bases at V and 0 bases at J, with 15 bases in the middle. TCRdb re-called the RT-PCR reads with MiXCR, one entry per CDR3 protein. The table has 150,000 to 200,000 distinct CDR3 sequences, approximately 25% seen once. V gene TRBV20-1 combines with J gene TRBJ2-7, with D perhaps being TRBD1 or TRBD2 (5 bases each). The source is a human donor who was either an allogeneic HSCT recipient or a stem cell or donor lymphocyte infusion donor (not recorded which). It is not recorded whose cells these are; they may come from a transplant donor. What was sequenced was blood, either unsorted or a sorted T cell fraction (not recorded which). This CDR3 is CSARDTGATLSYEQYF. In DNA form, the CDR3 reads TGCAGTGCTAGAGATACCGGGGCAACCCTCTCCTACGAGCAGTACTTC.